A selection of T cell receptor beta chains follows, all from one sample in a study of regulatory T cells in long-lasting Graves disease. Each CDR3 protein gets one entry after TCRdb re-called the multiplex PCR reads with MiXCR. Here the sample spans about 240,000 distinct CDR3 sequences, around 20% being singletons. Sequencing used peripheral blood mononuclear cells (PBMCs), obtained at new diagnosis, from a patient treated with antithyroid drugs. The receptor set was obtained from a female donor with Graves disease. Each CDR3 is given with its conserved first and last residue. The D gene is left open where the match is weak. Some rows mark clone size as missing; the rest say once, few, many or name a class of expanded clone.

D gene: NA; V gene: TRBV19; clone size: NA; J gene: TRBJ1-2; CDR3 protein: CASREAGRYGYTF; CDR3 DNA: TGTGCCAGTAGGGAGGCAGGGAGGTATGGCTACACCTTC
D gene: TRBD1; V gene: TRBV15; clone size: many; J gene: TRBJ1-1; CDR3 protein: CATSRMDRDRTEAFF; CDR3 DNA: TGTGCCACCAGCAGGATGGACAGGGACCGGACTGAAGCTTTCTTT
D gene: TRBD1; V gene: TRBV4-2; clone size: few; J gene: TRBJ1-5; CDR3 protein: CASSQNGQGSQPQHF; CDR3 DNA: TGTGCCAGCAGCCAAAATGGACAGGGGAGTCAGCCCCAGCATTTT
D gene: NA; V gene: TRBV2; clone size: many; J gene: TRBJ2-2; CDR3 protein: CATHPQTTGELFF; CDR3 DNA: TGTGCCACCCATCCACAGACGACCGGGGAGCTGTTTTTT
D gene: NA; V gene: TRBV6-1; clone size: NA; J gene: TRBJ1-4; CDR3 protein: CASSGLGIANEKLFF; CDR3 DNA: TGTGCCAGCAGTGGCCTGGGGATAGCTAATGAAAAACTGTTTTTT
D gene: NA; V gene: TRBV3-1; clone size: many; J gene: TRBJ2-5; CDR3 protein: CASSQPGGPETQYF; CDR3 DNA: TGTGCCAGCAGCCAACCCGGGGGGCCCGAGACCCAGTACTTC
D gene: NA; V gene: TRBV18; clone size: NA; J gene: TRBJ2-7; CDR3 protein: CASSPNSVVGYEQYF; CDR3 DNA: TGTGCCAGCTCACCAAACTCGGTCGTCGGGTACGAGCAGTACTTC
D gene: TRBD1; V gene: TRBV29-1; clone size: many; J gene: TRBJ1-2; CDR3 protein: CSGGQDYGYTF; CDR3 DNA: TGCAGCGGGGGACAGGACTATGGCTACACCTTC
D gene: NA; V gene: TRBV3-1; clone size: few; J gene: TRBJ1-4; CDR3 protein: CASSQEERGKLFF; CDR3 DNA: TGTGCCAGCAGCCAAGAGGAAAGGGGAAAACTGTTTTTT
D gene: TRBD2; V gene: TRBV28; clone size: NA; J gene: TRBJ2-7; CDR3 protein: CASSPRTSGSYEQYF; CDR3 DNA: TGTGCCAGCAGTCCCCGGACTAGCGGGTCCTACGAGCAGTACTTC
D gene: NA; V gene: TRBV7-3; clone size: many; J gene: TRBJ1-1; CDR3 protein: CASSSSRTGMNTEAFF; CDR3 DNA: TGTGCCAGCAGCTCCTCCAGGACGGGGATGAACACTGAAGCTTTCTTT
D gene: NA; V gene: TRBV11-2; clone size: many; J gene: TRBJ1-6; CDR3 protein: CASSPQGSSPLHF; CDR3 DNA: TGTGCCAGCAGCCCCCAGGGGAGTTCACCCCTCCACTTT
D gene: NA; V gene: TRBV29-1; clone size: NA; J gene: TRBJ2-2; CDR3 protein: CSVQPSGDGTGELFF; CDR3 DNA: TGCAGCGTTCAACCTTCAGGGGACGGCACCGGGGAGCTGTTTTTT
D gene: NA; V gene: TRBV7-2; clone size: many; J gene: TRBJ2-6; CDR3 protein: CASSPFGTSSGANVLTF; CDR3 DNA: TGTGCCAGCAGCCCTTTTGGGACAAGCTCTGGGGCCAACGTCCTGACTTTC
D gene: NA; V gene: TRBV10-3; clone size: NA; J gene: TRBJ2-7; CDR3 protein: CAISAGQHHEQYF; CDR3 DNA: TGTGCCATCAGTGCGGGGCAGCACCACGAGCAGTACTTC
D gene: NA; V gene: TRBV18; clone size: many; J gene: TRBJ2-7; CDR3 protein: CASSPSAGDEQYF; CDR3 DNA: TGTGCCAGCTCACCTTCTGCAGGGGACGAGCAGTACTTC
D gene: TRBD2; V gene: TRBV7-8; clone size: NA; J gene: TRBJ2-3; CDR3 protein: CASSLRRPGLGTDTQYF; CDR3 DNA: TGTGCCAGCAGCCTCAGACGACCGGGACTAGGCACAGATACGCAGTATTTT
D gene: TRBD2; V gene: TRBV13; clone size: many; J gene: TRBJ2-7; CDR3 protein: CASSPTSGRDYEQYF; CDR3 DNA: TGTGCCAGCAGCCCGACTAGCGGGAGGGACTACGAGCAGTACTTC
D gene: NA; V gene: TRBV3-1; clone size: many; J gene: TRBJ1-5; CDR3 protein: CASSQGLAFEPQHF; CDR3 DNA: TGTGCCAGCAGCCAAGGGTTGGCATTCGAGCCCCAGCATTTT
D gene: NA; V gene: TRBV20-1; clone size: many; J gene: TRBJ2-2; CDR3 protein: CSARRRDILNTGELFF; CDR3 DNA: TGCAGTGCTAGACGAAGAGACATTTTGAACACCGGGGAGCTGTTTTTT
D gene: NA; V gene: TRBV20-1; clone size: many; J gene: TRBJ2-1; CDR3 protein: CSASSSEGYNEQFF; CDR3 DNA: TGCAGTGCTAGTTCTAGCGAGGGTTACAATGAGCAGTTCTTC
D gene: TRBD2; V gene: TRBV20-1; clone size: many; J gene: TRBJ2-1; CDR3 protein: CSARPRTSGRGPFF; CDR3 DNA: TGCAGTGCTAGACCTCGGACTAGCGGGAGGGGTCCGTTCTTC
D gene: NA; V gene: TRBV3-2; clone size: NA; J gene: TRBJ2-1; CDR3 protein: CASSPRRLAGHNEQFF; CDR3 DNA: TGTGCCAGCAGCCCTAGACGACTAGCGGGTCACAATGAGCAGTTCTTC
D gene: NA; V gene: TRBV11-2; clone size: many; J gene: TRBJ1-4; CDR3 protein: CASSSGRKEKLFF; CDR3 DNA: TGTGCCAGCAGCTCCGGACGGAAGGAAAAACTGTTTTTT
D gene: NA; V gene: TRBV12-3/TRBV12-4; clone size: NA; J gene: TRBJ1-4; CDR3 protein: CASSFFGWATNEKLFF; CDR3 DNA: TGTGCCAGCAGTTTCTTCGGGTGGGCAACTAATGAAAAACTGTTTTTT
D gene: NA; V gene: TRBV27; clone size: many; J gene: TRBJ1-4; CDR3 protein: CASSPVRGLGEKLFF; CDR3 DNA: TGTGCCAGCAGTCCCGTAAGGGGGTTGGGTGAAAAACTGTTTTTT